The present entry profiles one T cell receptor (beta chain) with its context. Its antigen remains undetermined. One base away there is no much larger clone; base qualities are not given. TCRbeta CDR3 regions were amplified from genomic DNA using the immunoSEQ Assay, a bias-controlled multiplex PCR. In the original analysis: The number of nucleated cells in each sample was estimated from the amplification of reference gene primers within the assay. To quantify the absolute abundance of each unique TCRbeta CDR3 rearrangement, sequence reads were collapsed and filtered. Productive Simpson clonality was computed per sample as the square root of Simpson's diversity index over productive rearrangements. TCRdb provides this immuneACCESS table in a form limited to in-frame rearrangements. Some clones are lacking; in checked studies, under half of them reflect an unresolved V gene, and why the rest are absent is not known. V and J calls and clone size follow that table, whereas D and trimming were derived from the DNA. Here the sample has approximately 460,000 clones; approximately 92% occur a single time. The top ten clones comprise approximately 0.9% of the sample.

This sample is part of a study of blood T cell repertoires in COVID-19 (TCRdb year 2020). Study-level background: Collaborator samples came from the United States, Italy and Spain and covered acute and convalescent phases of COVID-19. The samples were drawn from the first 160 participants of the ongoing ImmuneRACE study and from over a thousand subjects provided by 6 global collaborators. Where HLA class I and class II types were available, the types were taken from metadata supplied by the sample provider, not from assay-based typing. The repertoires were released in a freely available public database meant as a resource for research on the immune response to SARS-CoV-2. The sample metadata nearly always contained a de-identified subject ID, COVID-19 status, age in years and sex. The prospective study material was composed of cDNA or gDNA derived from T cells, B-cell-depleted T cells, or PBMCs. Deeply sampled blood TCRbeta repertoires from subjects exposed to, actively infected with, or recovered from COVID-19 were included in the dataset.

What the work shows at the level of the full study, not this receptor alone: The amount of clinical and demographic metadata varied by source and participant and was provided uncurated.

The CDR3, cysteine through phenylalanine, is 16 amino acids long. Solely the CDR3 DNA is kept, with 48 bases framed from the first base. Based on the germline V gene, the CDR1 and CDR2 sequences are LGHNA and YNFKEQ. The V end gives up 0 bases and the J end 3 bases, leaving 4 bases in the junction not matched to a gene. At one collaborating source in Seattle, patients were enrolled during active infection and were followed longitudinally through the course of disease. Whole blood was collected in K2EDTA tubes by collaborating institutions according to the institutions' own protocols. For TCRbeta analysis, collaborators shipped samples in one of three forms: frozen whole blood, isolated PBMCs, or DNA extracted from either of those sample types.

The receptor was isolated from a man aged 18 to 30 with COVID-19, enrolled during active disease. The V gene is TRBV4-2 and the J gene is TRBJ2-2, and 7 bases in between align with TRBD1. The sample taken for sequencing was peripheral blood. The CDR3 has the sequence CASSQETTGYTGELFF. The DNA sequence is given as TGTGCCAGCAGCCAAGAAACGACAGGGTACACCGGGGAGCTGTTTTTT.